These 22 T cell receptor beta chains were sequenced from one sample in a study of control samples from healthy donors and cancer patients. TCRdb's table, derived via immunoSEQ multiplex PCR, lists solely in-frame clones and lacks some. The data show some 160,000 clones, roughly 90% seen once. The sequencing input was blood. The source of these receptors is a woman aged 25 to 45 in good health.

This clone has just one count. The gene calls are TRBV7-9 and TRBJ2-3; the match to TRBD2 covers 12 bases. This CDR3 contains 15 residues. CDR1 is SEHNR, CDR2 FQNEAQ, per germline (reference sequence). Trimming at V came to 6 bases and at J to 7 bases, leaving 8 bases not matched to a gene. The chain's CDR3 is CASRLLAGGQNTQYF. The CDR3 coding sequence is TGTGCCAGCAGGTTGCTAGCGGGAGGGCAGAATACGCAGTATTTT.

The V and J genes are TRBV2 and TRBJ1-5; 9 bases map to TRBD1. CDR1 SNHLY and CDR2 FYNNEI come from the germline V gene. The V segment lost 6 bases and the J segment 0 bases; nucleotides outside the gene matches: 12. The CDR3 covers 18 residues. The CDR3 coding sequence is TGTGCCAGCAGAACCTCGGGACAGGGCGCGGATAGCAATCAGCCCCAGCATTTT. Its protein is CASRTSGQGADSNQPQHF.

The CDR3 DNA follows: TGTGCCAGCAGAGTAGGACAGGGTTCCTACAATGAGCAGTTCTTC. Residues: CASRVGQGSYNEQFF. The chain is built from TRBV6-5 and TRBJ2-1, with 8 nucleotides matching TRBD1. In germline, CDR1 is MNHEY, CDR2 SVGAGI. With 6 bases clipped from V and 1 base from J, the junction kept 5 bases outside the gene matches. The CDR3 contains 15 residues.

This chain connects TRBV4-1 to TRBJ2-7; perhaps TRBD2 as D (6 bases). The CDR3 sequence is 17 residues long. Germline V gene data show CDR1 as MGHRA and CDR2 as YSYEKL. With 0 bases removed from V and 5 bases from J, the gap between germline ends came to 20 bases. CDR3 protein: CASSQDPEKRVRDEQYF. The CDR3 DNA reads TGCGCCAGCAGCCAAGATCCCGAAAAGCGGGTCCGGGACGAGCAGTACTTC.

A single count supports this clone. This rearrangement joins TRBV28 to TRBJ1-5; 8 nucleotides line up with TRBD1. V gave up 4 bases and J gave up 0 bases; unmatched junction bases: 5. Germline CDR1 reads MDHEN; CDR2 reads SYDVKM. The CDR3 has 16 residues. For the CDR3, the DNA is TGTGCCAGCAGTTCACTCGGGACAGGTAGCAATCAGCCCCAGCATTTT. Its translation: CASSSLGTGSNQPQHF.

As concerns this clone: The junction does not match germline at one end; this may be a read error. In DNA, the CDR3 is TGTGTCAGCAGCTTAGTCCCCAGCTCTGGAAACACCATATATTTT. This translates into CVSSLVPSSGNTIYF. V and J are TRBV7-9 and TRBJ1-3, with D uncertain. CDR1 SEHNR and CDR2 FQNEAQ come from the germline V gene (reference sequence). The CDR3 is 15 residues long.

This clone was found once. In DNA, the CDR3 is TGTGCCAGCAGCTTACTCGGGACAGGGGTCAATCAGCCCCAGCATTTT. The encoded protein is CASSLLGTGVNQPQHF. V gene TRBV7-2 combines with J gene TRBJ1-5; 10 nucleotides align to TRBD1. Germline assignment: CDR1 SGHTA and CDR2 FQGNSA. Losses at the gene ends were 2 bases for V and 3 bases for J; bases not matched to a gene: 4. The CDR3 is made up of 16 amino acids.

The CDR3 sequence is CASSTIASGRRTDTQYF. The CDR3 nucleotides read TGTGCCAGCAGCACCATAGCTAGCGGGAGAAGGACAGATACGCAGTATTTT. The chain employs TRBV7-9 and TRBJ2-3; TRBD2 aligns across 10 bases. Losses at the gene ends were 5 bases for V and 3 bases for J; bases not matched to a gene: 11. In germline, CDR1 is SEHNR, CDR2 FQNEAQ (reference sequence). The CDR3 is made up of 17 amino acids.

The rearrangement links TRBV28 to TRBJ2-3; 16 bases are shared with TRBD2. The germline V gene has CDR1 MDHEN and CDR2 SYDVKM. The CDR3 spans 16 residues. The trim removed 3 bases at V and 11 bases at J, leaving 8 bases unmatched. The CDR3 loop is CASSLSGTSGRGEQYF. DNA of the CDR3: TGTGCCAGCAGTTTGTCCGGGACTAGCGGGAGGGGGGAGCAGTATTTT.

In DNA form, the CDR3 reads TGTGCTAGTGGTCTTGGACTAGCTGTCGGCAATGAGCAGTTCTTC. This translates into CASGLGLAVGNEQFF. The gene calls are TRBV12-5 and TRBJ2-1, with TRBD2 matching 8 bases. The CDR3 totals 15 residues. V was pared by 5 bases and J by 6 bases, with 9 bases of the junction left unmatched. Germline V gives CDR1 LGHNT, CDR2 FRNRAP.

The chain has TRBV15 and TRBJ2-1; 7 positions agree with TRBD2. Germline V CDR1 and CDR2: LNHNV, YYDKDF (reference sequence). V dropped 0 bases and J dropped 4; count of bases not matched to a gene: 6. The CDR3 has 16 amino acids. CDR3 sequence reads: CATSREGGEGYNEQFF. CDR3 DNA: TGTGCCACCAGCAGAGAGGGCGGGGAGGGGTACAATGAGCAGTTCTTC.

The chain recombines TRBV4-1 with TRBJ2-1; 13 bases are a match to TRBD2. The CDR3 covers 19 residues. Trimming took 1 base from V and 5 from J; bases not matched to a gene: 11. Germline V gives CDR1 MGHRA, CDR2 YSYEKL. The CDR3 protein is CASSQVGTSGKSPHNEQFF. CDR3 bases: TGCGCCAGCAGCCAAGTGGGGACTAGCGGGAAGTCCCCCCACAATGAGCAGTTCTTC.

The rearrangement links TRBV30 to TRBJ2-3, with no clear D. The V gene's germline CDR1 is GTSNPN and CDR2 SVGIG (reference sequence). Trimming left V 0 bases short and J 1 base short, with 11 bases between. The CDR3 sequence is 15 residues long. CDR3 nucleotide sequence: TGTGCCTGGAGTGTACGTTCCGGGCGCACAGATACGCAGTATTTT. Translating it yields CAWSVRSGRTDTQYF.

The chain employs TRBV7-3 and TRBJ2-2; D remains unclear. The CDR3 runs 16 residues. V gave up 2 bases and J gave up 4 bases, with 14 bases separating them. Germline V gene lookup returns CDR1 SGHTA and CDR2 FQGTGA. CDR3 protein: CASSLESKPSTGELFF. The CDR3 DNA reads TGTGCCAGCAGCTTAGAGTCTAAGCCGAGCACCGGGGAGCTGTTTTTT.

V usage is TRBV25-1 and J usage is TRBJ1-1, with D uncertain. The V end lost 1 base, the J end lost 4 bases, and 4 bases lay between the germline ends. CDR1 is MGHDK, CDR2 SYGVNS, per germline. The CDR3 runs 12 residues. CDR3 coding DNA: TGTGCCAGCAGTGAATGGGGCACTGAAGCTTTCTTT. Its translation: CASSEWGTEAFF. The whole variable domain, filled in from reference TRBV25-1 and TRBJ1-1, reads EADIYQTPRYLVIGTGKKITLECSQTMGHDKMYWYQQDPGMELHLIHYSYGVNSTEKGDLSSESTVSRIRTEHFPLTLESARPSHTSQYLCASSEWGTEAFFGQGTRLTVV.

The V call is TRBV4-1, the J call TRBJ1-5, with D uncertain. Trimming pared 1 base from V and 1 base from J, leaving 8 bases between. The CDR3 spans 15 residues. Germline V gives CDR1 MGHRA, CDR2 YSYEKL. CDR3 in amino acids: CASSQGSESNQPQHF. The DNA for the CDR3 is TGCGCCAGCAGCCAAGGGTCAGAAAGCAATCAGCCCCAGCATTTT.

The rearrangement joins TRBV3-1 (or the pseudogene TRBV3-2) to TRBJ2-1; TRBD1 agrees at 7 bases. CDR1 is LGHDT and CDR2 is YNNKEL in the germline V gene (reference sequence). The CDR3 is 15 residues long. J was trimmed by 9 bases and V by 4 bases; bases with no gene match: 12. The CDR3 region is CASSRGTAKAGEQFF. The CDR3 DNA sequence: TGTGCCAGCAGCCGTGGGACAGCGAAGGCTGGTGAGCAGTTCTTC.

The chain uses TRBV5-1 and TRBJ2-3, with 7 bases lining up with TRBD2. The CDR3 loop spans 15 amino acids. The ends lost 4 bases at V and 2 bases at J; junction bases unmatched: 7. Germline values: CDR1 SGHRS, CDR2 YFSETQ. CDR3 region: CASSAGVRVTDTQYF. CDR3 sequence (DNA): TGCGCCAGCAGCGCGGGGGTAAGGGTCACAGATACGCAGTATTTT.

This chain connects TRBV3-1 (or the pseudogene TRBV3-2) to TRBJ2-7; D unclear. This CDR3 region has 12 residues. The V gene's germline CDR1 is LGHDT and CDR2 YNNKEL (reference sequence). V was pared by 11 bases and J by 3 bases, with 14 bases between. The CDR3 reads CAAATEDYEQYF. The CDR3 nucleotides are TGTGCCGCTGCGACGGAAGACTACGAGCAGTACTTC.

The V gene is TRBV7-2, the J gene TRBJ2-7; a weak D match, TRBD1 (6 bases). Germline CDR1 reads SGHTA; CDR2 reads FQGNSA. The CDR3 consists of 16 residues. The V end was cut by 5 bases, the J end by 1 base, with 18 bases between. CDR3 protein: CASSPGGAGASYEQYF. As DNA, the CDR3 is TGTGCCAGCAGCCCGGGTGGGGCAGGGGCGTCCTACGAGCAGTACTTC. The variable domain in full, completed from reference TRBV7-2 and TRBJ2-7, reads GAGVSQSPSNKVTEKGKDVELRCDPISGHTALYWYRQSLGQGLEFLIYFQGNSAPDKSGLPSDRFSAERTGGSVSTLTIQRTQQEDSAVYLCASSPGGAGASYEQYFGPGTRLTVT.

The rearrangement joins TRBV25-1 to TRBJ1-2, with TRBD1 matching 8 bases. V was clipped by 4 bases and J by 4 bases; unmatched bases: 2. From germline, CDR1 is MGHDK and CDR2 SYGVNS. This CDR3 has 13 residues. The CDR3 here is CASSGTGPYGYTF. Written as DNA, the CDR3 is TGTGCCAGCAGTGGGACAGGGCCCTATGGCTACACCTTC.

The chain employs TRBV7-3 and TRBJ2-1, with TRBD1 identical over 7 bases. V gave up 5 bases and J gave up 4 bases; unmatched junction bases: 5. The CDR3 totals 14 residues. Germline V gene lookup returns CDR1 SGHTA and CDR2 FQGTGA. CDR3 sequence reads: CASSPTGQYNEQFF. The CDR3 DNA is TGTGCCAGCAGCCCTACGGGACAGTACAATGAGCAGTTCTTC.